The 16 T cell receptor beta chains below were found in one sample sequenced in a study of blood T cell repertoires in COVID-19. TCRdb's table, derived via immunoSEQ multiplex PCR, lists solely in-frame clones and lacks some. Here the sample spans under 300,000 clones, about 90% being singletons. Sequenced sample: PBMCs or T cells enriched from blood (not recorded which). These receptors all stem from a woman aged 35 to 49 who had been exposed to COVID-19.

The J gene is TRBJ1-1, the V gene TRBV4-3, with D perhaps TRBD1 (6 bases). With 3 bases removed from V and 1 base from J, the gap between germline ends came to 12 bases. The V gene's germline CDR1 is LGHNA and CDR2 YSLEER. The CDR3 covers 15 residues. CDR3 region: CASSQATGWNTEAFF. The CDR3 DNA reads TGCGCCAGCAGCCAGGCTACAGGGTGGAACACTGAAGCTTTCTTT.

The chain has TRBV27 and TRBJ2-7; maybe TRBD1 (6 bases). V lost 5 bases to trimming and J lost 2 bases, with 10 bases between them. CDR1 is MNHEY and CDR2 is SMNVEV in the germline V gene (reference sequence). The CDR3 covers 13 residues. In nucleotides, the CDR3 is TGTGCCAGCAGTAGTACAGGGACCTACGAGCAGTACTTC. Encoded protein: CASSSTGTYEQYF.

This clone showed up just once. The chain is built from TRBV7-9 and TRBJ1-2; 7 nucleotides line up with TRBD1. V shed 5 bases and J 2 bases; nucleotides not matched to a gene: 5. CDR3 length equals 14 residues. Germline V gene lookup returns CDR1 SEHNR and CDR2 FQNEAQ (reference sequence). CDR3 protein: CASSPPQGNYGYTF. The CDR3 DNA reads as TGTGCCAGCAGCCCACCACAGGGGAACTATGGCTACACCTTC. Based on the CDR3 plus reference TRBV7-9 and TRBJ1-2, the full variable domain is DTGVSQNPRHKITKRGQNVTFRCDPISEHNRLYWYRQTLGQGPEFLTYFQNEAQLEKSRLLSDRFSAERPKGSFSTLEIQRTEQGDSAMYLCASSPPQGNYGYTFGSGTRLTVV.

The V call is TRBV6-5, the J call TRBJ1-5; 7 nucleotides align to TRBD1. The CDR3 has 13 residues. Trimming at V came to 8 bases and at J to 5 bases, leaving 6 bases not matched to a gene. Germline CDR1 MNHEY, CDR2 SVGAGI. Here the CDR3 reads CASGFQGDQPQHF. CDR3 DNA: TGTGCCAGCGGCTTTCAGGGGGATCAGCCCCAGCATTTT.

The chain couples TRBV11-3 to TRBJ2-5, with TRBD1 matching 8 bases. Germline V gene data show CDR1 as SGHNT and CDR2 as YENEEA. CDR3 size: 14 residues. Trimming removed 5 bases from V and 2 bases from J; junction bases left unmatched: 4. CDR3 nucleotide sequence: TGTGCCAGCAGCATCAGACAGGGGCAAGAGACCCAGTACTTC. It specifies CASSIRQGQETQYF. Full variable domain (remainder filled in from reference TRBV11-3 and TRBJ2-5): EAGVVQSPRYKIIEKKQPVAFWCNPISGHNTLYWYLQNLGQGPELLIRYENEEAVDDSQLPKDRFSAERLKGVDSTLKIQPAELGDSAVYLCASSIRQGQETQYFGPGTRLLVL.

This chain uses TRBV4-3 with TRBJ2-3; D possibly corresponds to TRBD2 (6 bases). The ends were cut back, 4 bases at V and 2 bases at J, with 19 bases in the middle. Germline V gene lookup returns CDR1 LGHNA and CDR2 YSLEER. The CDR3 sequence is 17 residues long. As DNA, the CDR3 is TGCGCCAGCAGCCCATCTATGCTTAGCGGACACACAGATACGCAGTATTTT. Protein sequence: CASSPSMLSGHTDTQYF.

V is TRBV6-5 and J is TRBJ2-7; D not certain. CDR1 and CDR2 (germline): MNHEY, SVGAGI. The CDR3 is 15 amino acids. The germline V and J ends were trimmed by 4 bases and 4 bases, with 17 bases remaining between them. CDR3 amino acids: CASSSGGVRSYEQYV. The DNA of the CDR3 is TGTGCCAGCAGTTCGGGTGGAGTTCGAAGTTACGAGCAGTACGTC.

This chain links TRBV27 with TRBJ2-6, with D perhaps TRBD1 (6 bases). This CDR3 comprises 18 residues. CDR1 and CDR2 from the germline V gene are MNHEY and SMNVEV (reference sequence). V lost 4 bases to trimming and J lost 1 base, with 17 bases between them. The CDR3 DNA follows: TGTGCCAGCAGTTCAGGGTCAGGGGTGGGTTCTGGGGCCAACGTCCTGACTTTC. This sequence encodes CASSSGSGVGSGANVLTF.

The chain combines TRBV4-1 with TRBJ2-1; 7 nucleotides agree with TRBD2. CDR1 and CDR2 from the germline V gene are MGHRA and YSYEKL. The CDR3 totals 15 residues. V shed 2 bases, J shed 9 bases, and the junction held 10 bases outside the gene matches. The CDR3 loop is CASSQPRSGEGEQFF. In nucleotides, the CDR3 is TGCGCCAGCAGCCAACCTCGGTCCGGGGAGGGTGAGCAGTTCTTC.

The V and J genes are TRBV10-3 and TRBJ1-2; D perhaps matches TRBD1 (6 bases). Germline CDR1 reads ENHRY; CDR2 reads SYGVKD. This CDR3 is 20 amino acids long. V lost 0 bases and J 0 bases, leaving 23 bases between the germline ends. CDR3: CAISESGTTRRQAPNYGYTF. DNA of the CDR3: TGTGCCATCAGTGAGTCGGGAACCACCCGTCGACAGGCTCCTAACTATGGCTACACCTTC.

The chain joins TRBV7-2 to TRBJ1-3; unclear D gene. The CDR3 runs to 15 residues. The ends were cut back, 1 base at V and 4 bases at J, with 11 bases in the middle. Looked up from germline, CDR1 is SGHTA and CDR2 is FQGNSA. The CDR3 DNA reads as TGTGCCAGCAGCTTAGGAGGGTATACCGGAAACACCATATATTTT. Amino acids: CASSLGGYTGNTIYF. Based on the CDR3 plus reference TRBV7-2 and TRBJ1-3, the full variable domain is GAGVSQSPSNKVTEKGKDVELRCDPISGHTALYWYRQSLGQGLEFLIYFQGNSAPDKSGLPSDRFSAERTGGSVSTLTIQRTQQEDSAVYLCASSLGGYTGNTIYFGEGSWLTVV.

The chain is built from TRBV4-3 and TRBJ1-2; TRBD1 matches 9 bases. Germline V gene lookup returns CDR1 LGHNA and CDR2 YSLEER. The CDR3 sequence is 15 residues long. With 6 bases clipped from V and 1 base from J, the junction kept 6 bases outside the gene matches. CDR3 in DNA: TGCGCCAGCAGTACCGGGACAGGGAATAACTATGGCTACACCTTC. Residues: CASSTGTGNNYGYTF.

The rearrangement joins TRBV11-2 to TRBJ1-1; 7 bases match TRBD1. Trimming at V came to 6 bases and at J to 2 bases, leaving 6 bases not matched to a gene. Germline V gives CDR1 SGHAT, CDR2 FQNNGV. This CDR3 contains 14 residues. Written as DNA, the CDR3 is TGTGCCAGCAGAGTAGGGACAGCAAACACTGAAGCTTTCTTT. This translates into CASRVGTANTEAFF.

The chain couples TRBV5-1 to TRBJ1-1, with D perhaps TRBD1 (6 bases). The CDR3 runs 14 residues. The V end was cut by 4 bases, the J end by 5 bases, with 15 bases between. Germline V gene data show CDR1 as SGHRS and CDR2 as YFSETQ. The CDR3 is CASSPQGLRTEAFF. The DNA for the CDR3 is TGCGCCAGCAGCCCCCAGGGGCTGCGGACTGAAGCTTTCTTT.

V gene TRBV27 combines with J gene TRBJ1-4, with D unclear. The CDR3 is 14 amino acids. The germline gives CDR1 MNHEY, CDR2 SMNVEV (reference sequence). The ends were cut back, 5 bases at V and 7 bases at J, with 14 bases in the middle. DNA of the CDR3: TGTGCCAGCAGTCCGCCCGGTGGTGTTGAAAAACTGTTTTTT. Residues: CASSPPGGVEKLFF.

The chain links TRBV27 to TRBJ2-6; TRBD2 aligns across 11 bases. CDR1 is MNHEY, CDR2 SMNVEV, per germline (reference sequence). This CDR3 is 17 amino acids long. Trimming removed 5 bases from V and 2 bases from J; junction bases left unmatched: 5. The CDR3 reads CASSVLAGDTGANVLTF. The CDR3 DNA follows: TGTGCCAGCAGTGTACTAGCGGGAGACACTGGGGCCAACGTCCTGACTTTC.